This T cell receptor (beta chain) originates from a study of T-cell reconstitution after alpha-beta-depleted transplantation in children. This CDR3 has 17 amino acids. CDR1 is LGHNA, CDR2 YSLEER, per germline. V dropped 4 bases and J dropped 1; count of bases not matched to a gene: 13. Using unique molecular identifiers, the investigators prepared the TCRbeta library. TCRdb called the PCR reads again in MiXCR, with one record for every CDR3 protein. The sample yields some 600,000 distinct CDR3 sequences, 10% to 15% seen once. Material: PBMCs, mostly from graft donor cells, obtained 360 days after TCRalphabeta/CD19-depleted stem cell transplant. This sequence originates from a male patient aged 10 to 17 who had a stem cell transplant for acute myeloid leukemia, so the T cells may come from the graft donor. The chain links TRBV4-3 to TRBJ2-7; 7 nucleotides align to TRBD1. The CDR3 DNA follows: TGCGCCAGCAGCCCAAGACAGGGCCCCCTGTCGTCCTACGAGCAGTACTTC. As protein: CASSPRQGPLSSYEQYF.